This T cell receptor beta chain was identified during a study of blood T cell repertoires in COVID-19. Using immunoSEQ multiplex PCR, the repertoire was profiled, and TCRdb retains in-frame clones only, with some absent. The data show approximately 500,000 clones, nearly 90% seen once. Patients from Seattle were sampled longitudinally, starting during active infection. The germline CDR1 and CDR2 sequences are LGHDT and YNNKEL (reference sequence). The CDR3 spans 14 residues. The germline V and J ends were trimmed by 4 bases and 0 bases, with 10 bases remaining between them. This receptor was identified in a man between 18 and 29 years old with COVID-19, enrolled during active disease. This chain links TRBV3-1 (or the pseudogene TRBV3-2) with TRBJ2-7; TRBD2 is a possible D gene (5 bases). Material for sequencing was peripheral blood. CDR3 in DNA: TGTGCCAGCAGCCGAGGGTCTAACTCCTACGAGCAGTACTTC. It yields the protein CASSRGSNSYEQYF.